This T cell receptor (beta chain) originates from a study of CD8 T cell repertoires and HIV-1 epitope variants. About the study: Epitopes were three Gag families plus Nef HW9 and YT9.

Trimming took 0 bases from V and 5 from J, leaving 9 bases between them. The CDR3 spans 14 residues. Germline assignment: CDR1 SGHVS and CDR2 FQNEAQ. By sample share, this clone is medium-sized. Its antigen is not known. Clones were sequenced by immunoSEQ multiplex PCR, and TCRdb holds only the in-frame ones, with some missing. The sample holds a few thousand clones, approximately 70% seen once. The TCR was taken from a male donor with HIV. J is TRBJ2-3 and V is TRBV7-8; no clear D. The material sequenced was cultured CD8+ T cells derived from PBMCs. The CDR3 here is CASSLASVGDTQYF. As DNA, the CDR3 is TGTGCCAGCAGCTTAGCGAGCGTTGGAGATACGCAGTATTTT.